One sample yielded the 21 T cell receptor beta chains listed below, sequenced in a study of blood T cells in healthy people across ages. Primers used in a second PCR of about 6 to 11 cycles were a sample-barcoded 5' primer and a J-beta primer mix. TCRdb redid the calling of the 5' RACE reads with MiXCR, one entry per CDR3 protein. The sample lists about 1.7 million distinct CDR3 sequences, 25% to 30% occurring once. The sample consisted of blood. Source of these receptors: a woman in her 30s in good health.

The rearrangement uses TRBV6-5 and TRBJ2-7; D might be TRBD1 (5 bases). Germline values: CDR1 MNHEY, CDR2 SVGAGI. V was shortened by 0 bases and J by 3 bases, with 15 bases between the two germline ends. The CDR3 runs 16 residues. The CDR3 region has the DNA TGTGCCAGCAGTTACTCGGGGCTGTCTGGCGTCTACGAGCAGTACTTC. This encodes CASSYSGLSGVYEQYF.

A few counts support this clonotype. This chain joins TRBV20-1 and TRBJ1-6; D is unresolved. Trimming took off 1 base at V and 10 bases at J, with 14 bases between the two ends. Germline V gives CDR1 DFQATT, CDR2 SNEGSKA (reference sequence). This CDR3 has 14 amino acids. The CDR3 DNA is TGCAGTGCTAGAGTTTCGCGAACTGGGTCACCCCTCCACTTT. Encoded protein: CSARVSRTGSPLHF.

This clonotype came up a few times. The chain has TRBV18 and TRBJ1-1; D unclear. The ends were cut back, 3 bases at V and 1 base at J, with 6 bases in the middle. The CDR3 totals 13 residues. In germline, CDR1 is KGHSH, CDR2 LQKENI. DNA for the CDR3: TGTGCCAGCTCACCCTCGGCGAACACTGAAGCTTTCTTT. Protein: CASSPSANTEAFF.

This chain joins TRBV2 and TRBJ1-5; 8 nucleotides line up with TRBD1. This CDR3 spans 16 amino acids. The V and J ends lost 6 bases and 3 bases, in that order; junction bases with no gene match: 10. CDR1 is SNHLY and CDR2 is FYNNEI in the germline V gene. The CDR3 nucleotides read TGTGCCAGCAGAGAGAGGACAGGGACCACCAATCAGCCCCAGCATTTT. Translation: CASRERTGTTNQPQHF.

The gene calls are TRBV11-2 and TRBJ2-1, with a weak D call TRBD2 (6 bases). This CDR3 region has 13 residues. Germline V lookup: CDR1 SGHAT, CDR2 FQNNGV. Trimming shortened V by 1 base and J by 12 bases, and 13 bases separated the two germline ends. CDR3 sequence reads: CASSLAGDYGQFF. CDR3 coding DNA: TGTGCCAGCAGCTTAGCGGGAGATTATGGGCAGTTCTTC.

The chain has TRBV9 and TRBJ2-3, with a tentative D call TRBD1 (6 bases). This CDR3 region has 15 residues. In germline, CDR1 is SGDLS, CDR2 YYNGEE. V lost 0 bases and J lost 3, with 11 bases in between. As DNA, the CDR3 is TGTGCCAGCAGCGTAGAGGGGGAAAAAACAGATACGCAGTATTTT. It is translated as CASSVEGEKTDTQYF.

This clonotype was seen ten or more times. A junction boundary mismatches the germline segment, possibly from a read error. J is TRBJ2-1 and V is TRBV20-1; a possible D gene is TRBD2 (6 bases). CDR3 size: 16 residues. Germline V gene lookup returns CDR1 DFQATT and CDR2 SNEGSKA (reference sequence). CDR3 in amino acids: CSARDIGTPIYNEQFF. CDR3 in DNA: TGCAGTGCTCGAGATATAGGGACTCCTATCTACAATGAGCAGTTCTTC.

Notes on this clonotype: With a much larger clone just one base away, this may be a read error. The CDR3 DNA sequence: TGTGCCAGCAGCTCAGGAGGTTGTGAGCAGTTCTTC. Protein: CASSSGGCEQFF. This sequence joins TRBV7-6 and TRBJ2-1; possible D gene TRBD2, 5 bases. The V gene's germline CDR1 is SGHVS and CDR2 FNYEAQ. The germline V and J ends were trimmed by 4 bases and 9 bases, with 10 bases remaining between them. The CDR3 extends over 12 amino acids. The full variable domain, with the rest looked up from reference TRBV7-6 and TRBJ2-1, is GAGVSQSPRYKVTKRGQDVALRCDPISGHVSLYWYRQALGQGPEFLTYFNYEAQQDKSGLPNDRFSAERPEGSISTLTIQRTEQRDSAMYRCASSSGGCEQFFGPGTRLTVL.

This clonotype came up a few times. The rearrangement uses TRBV6-6 and TRBJ1-6; 8 bases map to TRBD1. This CDR3 region has 16 residues. With V trimmed by 8 bases and J by 1 base, 7 bases remained unmatched. Germline CDR1 is MNHNY and CDR2 is SVGAGI (reference sequence). The CDR3 DNA reads as TGTGCCAGCGGACAGGGAACGAGGTCCTATAATTCACCCCTCCACTTT. This encodes CASGQGTRSYNSPLHF.

This clonotype occurred a few times. This chain connects TRBV4-1 to TRBJ2-5; 7 nucleotides line up with TRBD1. The J call is doubtful: the DNA matches TRBJ2-7 better. This CDR3 contains 16 residues. Germline V lookup: CDR1 MGHRA, CDR2 YSYEKL. The CDR3 region has the DNA TGCGCCAGCAGCCTTAACCCGGGACAGAACTACGGCGAGCAGTACTTC. It specifies CASSLNPGQNYGEQYF.

At least ten counts were recorded for this clonotype. The rearrangement links TRBV2 to TRBJ2-5; the D gene is possibly TRBD2 (6 bases). The CDR3 consists of 14 residues. Per germline, CDR1 SNHLY and CDR2 FYNNEI. V gave up 0 bases and J gave up 1 base, with 6 bases separating them. The CDR3 coding sequence is TGTGCCAGCAGTGAAGCGCGGGGCCAAGAGACCCAGTACTTC. Its protein product is CASSEARGQETQYF. Drawing the rest from reference TRBV2 and TRBJ2-5, the complete variable domain is EPEVTQTPSHQVTQMGQEVILRCVPISNHLYFYWYRQILGQKVEFLVSFYNNEISEKSEIFDDQFSVERPDGSNFTLKIRSTKLEDSAMYFCASSEARGQETQYFGPGTRLLVL.

CDR3 sequence reads: CASTRDSWADEQYF. The CDR3 DNA follows: TGTGCCAGCACCCGGGACTCTTGGGCTGATGAGCAGTACTTC. J is TRBJ2-4 and V is TRBV9; the D gene is possibly TRBD2 (6 bases). The germline CDR1 and CDR2 sequences are SGDLS and YYNGEE. This CDR3 comprises 14 residues. The V end lost 6 bases, the J end lost 13 bases, and 23 bases lay between the germline ends.

This clonotype occurred a few times. The rearrangement joins TRBV27 to TRBJ2-7; a weak D match, TRBD1 (5 bases). Germline-derived CDR1 and CDR2 are MNHEY and SMNVEV (reference sequence). V shed 4 bases and J shed 3 bases, with 22 bases lying between them. The CDR3 contains 17 residues. The CDR3 region has the DNA TGTGCCAGCAGTTCGCTCACCTCCACAGGTACAGACTACGAGCAGTACTTC. It yields the protein CASSSLTSTGTDYEQYF.

V gene TRBV6-2 or TRBV6-3 combines with J gene TRBJ2-5; the D is unclear. Trimming left V 6 bases short and J 11 bases short, with 19 bases between. The CDR3 is made up of 13 amino acids. Germline V gene data show CDR1 as MNHEY and CDR2 as SVGEGT. The CDR3 is CASRKTPGYEQYF. DNA for the CDR3: TGTGCCAGCAGAAAAACCCCCGGCTATGAGCAGTACTTC.

This clonotype was counted many times. The chain joins TRBV11-2 to TRBJ2-1, with D possibly TRBD2 on 6 matching bases. The CDR3 is made up of 15 amino acids. CDR1 and CDR2 (germline): SGHAT, FQNNGV. The germline V and J ends were trimmed by 5 bases and 7 bases, with 18 bases remaining between them. In DNA form, the CDR3 reads TGTGCCAGCAGCCTTGACGGAGGGAAGTTAAATGAGCAGTTCTTC. Encoded protein: CASSLDGGKLNEQFF.

The table lists this clonotype with a count of one. Here the CDR3 reads CASSPGSEYGYTF. The CDR3 DNA follows: TGTGCCAGCAGCCCTGGCTCGGAATATGGCTACACCTTC. This chain links TRBV9 with TRBJ1-2, with unresolved D. The CDR3 consists of 13 residues. In germline, CDR1 is SGDLS, CDR2 YYNGEE. V was cut by 4 bases and J by 5 bases, with 12 bases left in between.

The rearrangement uses TRBV21-1 and TRBJ1-1; the DNA was not compared with TRBD1, the D call given in the table. TRBV21-1 is marked as a pseudogene. The CDR3 spans 14 residues. The CDR3 nucleotides read TGTGCCAGCGTAACAGGGGGCAAAGGATGGGAAGCTTTCTTT. The encoded protein is CASVTGGKGWEAFF.

This clonotype was picked up many times. The V gene is TRBV20-1, the J gene TRBJ2-5; TRBD1 matches at 7 bases. Losses at the gene ends were 6 bases for V and 0 bases for J; bases not matched to a gene: 7. The CDR3 sequence is 14 residues long. The germline V gene encodes CDR1 DFQATT and CDR2 SNEGSKA (reference sequence). The CDR3 region is CSATPTGDQETQYF. The DNA for the CDR3 is TGCAGTGCCACCCCCACAGGGGACCAAGAGACCCAGTACTTC.

The V gene is TRBV2, the J gene TRBJ1-5; 10 nucleotides line up with TRBD1. Trimming removed 7 bases from V and 4 bases from J; junction bases left unmatched: 4. CDR3 length: 14 residues. The V gene's germline CDR1 is SNHLY and CDR2 FYNNEI. This chain's CDR3 is CASKGTGVNQPQHF. CDR3 bases: TGTGCCAGCAAAGGGACAGGGGTAAATCAGCCCCAGCATTTT.

This clonotype was found a few times. This chain joins TRBV12-3 or TRBV12-4 and TRBJ1-4; 7 bases match TRBD1. The CDR3 is 13 residues long. V was pared by 5 bases and J by 7 bases, with 4 bases of the junction left unmatched. For the CDR3, the DNA is TGTGCCAGCAGTGGACAGGCCCTTGAAAAACTGTTTTTT. This encodes CASSGQALEKLFF.

This clonotype has only a few counts. The chain joins TRBV9 to TRBJ1-2; a weak D match, TRBD1 (5 bases). The CDR3 is 15 residues long. Deletions cut 3 bases from V and 5 bases from J, with 17 bases between. CDR1 SGDLS and CDR2 YYNGEE come from the germline V gene. DNA of the CDR3: TGTGCCAGCAGCGCACCTGGGACGCCCGATTATGGCTACACCTTC. The encoded protein is CASSAPGTPDYGYTF.